This T cell receptor (beta chain) was observed in a study of shared T cell receptors in the human thymus. Measured with immunoSEQ multiplex PCR; TCRdb has only the in-frame clones, and not every one. The sample holds 720,000 or so clones; roughly 88% are singletons and the top ten take roughly 0.01%. Trimming removed 9 bases from V and 10 bases from J; junction bases left unmatched: 11. Germline values: CDR1 SNHLY, CDR2 FYNNEI. The CDR3 covers 13 residues. The same sample was also studied in work on human thymus T cells. As that study records: Corrective cardiac operations yielded the resected thymus tissue.

The origin of this receptor is a girl less than two years old with a congenital heart defect. The sample taken for sequencing was thymocytes. J is TRBJ2-1 and V is TRBV2, with 8 bases lining up with TRBD2. CDR3 protein: CASGGRGGREQFF. Here the CDR3 DNA reads TGTGCCAGTGGGGGCCGGGGGGGGAGAGAGCAGTTCTTC.